This T cell receptor beta chain was recorded in a study of cytomegalovirus exposure and HLA in healthy donors. Broader study findings: Most CMV-associated TCR beta chains appeared HLA-restricted in a later analysis.

This CDR3 is 14 amino acids long. Germline V gene data show CDR1 as SGHVS and CDR2 as FQNEAQ. The V gene lost 5 bases and the J gene lost 2 bases, with 13 bases spanning the gap. A word on this clone: Antigen specificity is unknown.

Vbeta (60) and Jbeta (13) primers were used in the PCR. Data came from immunoSEQ multiplex PCR; TCRdb stores just in-frame clones and leaves some out. The sample has some 75,000 clones. Specimen: PBMCs. This clonotype originated in a female donor in good health and CMV-seropositive. The chain uses TRBV7-8 and TRBJ2-7; no definite D call. The CDR3 loop reads CASSLNSGPYEQYF. The CDR3, as DNA: TGTGCCAGCAGCCTAAACTCCGGTCCCTACGAGCAGTACTTC.